The clone carrying this TCR beta chain was observed many times. Its specificity is not known. The read is 3 residues too short to cover the CDR3 end, so that end is filled in from the germline J gene. V lost 5 bases, J lost 4 bases, and 6 bases stayed unmatched. CDR3 length equals 13 residues. CDR1 is DFQATT and CDR2 is SNEGSKA in the germline V gene (reference sequence). Profiling relied on immunoSEQ multiplex PCR, and the TCRdb table lists in-frame clones only, not all of them. The data show about 34,000 clones, none appearing only once, with about 29% held by the ten largest. This record comes from a study of T cell clonality in common variable immunodeficiency. Overall study results and limits: Fewer deletions and N-nucleotide insertions were reportedly seen in common variable immunodeficiency TCR beta sequences.

CVID subjects had received replacement immunoglobulin for at least one year. This sequence joins TRBV20-1 and TRBJ1-2, with 8 positions matching TRBD1. Sequenced: peripheral blood mononuclear cells. This TCR was sampled from a human donor with common variable immunodeficiency. The sequenced CDR3 bases are TGCAGTGCTCGGGACAGGCATTCCTATGGC. Translation: CSARDRHSYG. The entire CDR3 sequence reads CSARDRHSYGYTF.